Shown below are 5 T cell receptor beta chains from a single sample sequenced in a study of cytomegalovirus exposure and HLA in healthy donors. PCR involved 60 Vbeta and 13 Jbeta primers. Measured with immunoSEQ multiplex PCR; TCRdb has only the in-frame clones, and not every one. The sample includes approximately 150,000 clones, about 88% of them seen just once. The sequenced sample was PBMCs. These receptors all come from a young man in good health and CMV-seropositive.

The chain's CDR3 is CASSGPYGGEAFF. The CDR3 nucleotides read TGTGCCAGCAGTGGACCCTACGGCGGGGAAGCTTTCTTT. J is TRBJ1-1 and V is TRBV25-1; D gene uncertain. The CDR3 extends over 13 amino acids. V lost 4 bases and J 8 bases, leaving 14 bases between the germline ends. Germline CDR1 MGHDK, CDR2 SYGVNS.

This clone came up a few times. The chain links TRBV7-2 to TRBJ1-1, with 7 positions matching TRBD1. The J segment lost 1 base and the V segment lost 7 bases, leaving 6 bases of the junction unmatched. CDR1 is SGHTA, CDR2 FQGNSA, per germline. CDR3 size: 14 residues. DNA for the CDR3: TGTGCCAGCACCCCGGACAGGCGGAACACTGAAGCTTTCTTT. Its protein is CASTPDRRNTEAFF.

With regard to this clone: The same CDR3 can be traced to other DNA sequences in this sample. The CDR3 spells CASSLSGSSYNEQFF. DNA of the CDR3: TGTGCCAGCAGCCTGAGCGGGAGCTCCTACAATGAGCAGTTCTTC. The chain employs TRBV9 and TRBJ2-1; 8 bases are a match to TRBD2. The CDR3 loop spans 15 amino acids. Germline trimming cut 4 bases from V and 0 bases from J; bases unmatched to any gene: 3. Per the germline V gene, CDR1 is SGDLS and CDR2 is YYNGEE.

The chain has TRBV5-1 and TRBJ2-5; the match to TRBD2 covers 7 bases. CDR3 size: 18 residues. V lost 8 bases, J lost 2 bases, and 21 bases stayed unmatched. CDR1 is SGHRS and CDR2 is YFSETQ in the germline V gene. CDR3 nucleotides: TGCGCCAGGGATAAACACGAGCCGACGACTAGCTCACAAGAGACCCAGTACTTC. Protein sequence: CARDKHEPTTSSQETQYF.

This clone was observed at least ten times. The chain employs TRBV7-9 and TRBJ2-2, with 7 bases identical to TRBD2. Germline V gene lookup returns CDR1 SEHNR and CDR2 FQNEAQ (reference sequence). The CDR3 is 14 amino acids. Trimming removed 5 bases from V and 7 bases from J; junction bases left unmatched: 7. The CDR3 nucleotides are TGTGCCAGCAGCCGGGCGGGAGATGTCGGGGAGCTGTTTTTT. Translation gives CASSRAGDVGELFF.